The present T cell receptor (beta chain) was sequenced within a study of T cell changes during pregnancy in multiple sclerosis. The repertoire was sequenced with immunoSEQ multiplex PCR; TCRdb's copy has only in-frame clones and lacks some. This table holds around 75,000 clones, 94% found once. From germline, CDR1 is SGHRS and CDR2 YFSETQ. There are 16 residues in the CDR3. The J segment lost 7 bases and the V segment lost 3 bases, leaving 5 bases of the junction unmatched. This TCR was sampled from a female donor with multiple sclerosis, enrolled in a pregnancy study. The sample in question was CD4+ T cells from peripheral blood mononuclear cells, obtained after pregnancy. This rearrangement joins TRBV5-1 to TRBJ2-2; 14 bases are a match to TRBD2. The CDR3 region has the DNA TGCGCCAGCAGCTCGACTAGCGGGAGGGCCGGCGGGGAGCTGTTTTTT. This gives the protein CASSSTSGRAGGELFF.